Ten or more counts support the clone carrying this T cell receptor (beta chain). Its target is unknown. The junction departs from the called germline gene at one end, perhaps through a read error. This record comes from a study of vaccination effects on CD4 cells after COVID-19. At the level of the study: BNT162b2 vaccine or mRNA-1273 vaccine was given to participants in two doses. Study observations and caveats: There was marked clonal contraction among infection- and vaccine-induced clones late after vaccination. No early post-infection timepoints were available in the study, which also included few convalescent patients.

From germline, CDR1 is MNHNS and CDR2 SASEGT. The CDR3 has 13 residues. The ViraFEST assay expanded antigen-specific CD4+ T cells with viral peptide pools before sequencing. The authors isolated CD4+ T cells after ten to eleven days of culture. People in the vaccine group had not been infected with SARS-CoV-2 before, and their nucleocapsid antibodies were negative. Every well got around 2 million PBMC, which were grown with around 10 IU/ml IL-2 and around 10 ug/ml peptides. Sequencing was performed with immunoSEQ multiplex PCR; in TCRdb, only in-frame clones are kept and a portion is missing. The table shows approximately 74,000 clones, with 60% to 75% occurring only once.

This sequence originates from a human donor who received a COVID-19 vaccine. Source: CD4+ T cells from PBMCs cultured with HCoV-NL63 spike peptides, taken before COVID-19 vaccination. This chain joins TRBV6-1 and TRBJ1-2; weak D call: TRBD1 (5 bases). CDR3 residues: CASREGVNYGYTF. The CDR3 coding sequence is TGTGCCAGCAGGGAAGGGGTTAACTATGGCTACACCTTC.